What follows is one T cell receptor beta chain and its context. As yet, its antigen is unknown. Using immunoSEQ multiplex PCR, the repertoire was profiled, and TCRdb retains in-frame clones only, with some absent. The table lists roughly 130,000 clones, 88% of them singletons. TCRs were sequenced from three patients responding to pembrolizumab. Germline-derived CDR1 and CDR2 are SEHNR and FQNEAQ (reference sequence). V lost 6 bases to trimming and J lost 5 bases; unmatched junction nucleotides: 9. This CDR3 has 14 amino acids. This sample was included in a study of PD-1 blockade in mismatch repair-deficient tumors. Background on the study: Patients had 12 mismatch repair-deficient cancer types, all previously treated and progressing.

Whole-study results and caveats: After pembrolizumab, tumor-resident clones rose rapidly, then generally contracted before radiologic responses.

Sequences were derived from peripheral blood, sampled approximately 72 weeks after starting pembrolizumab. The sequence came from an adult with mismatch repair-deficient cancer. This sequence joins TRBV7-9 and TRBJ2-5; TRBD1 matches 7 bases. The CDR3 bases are TGTGCCAGCAGTTGGGACAGCGCAACGGAGACCCAGTACTTC. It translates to CASSWDSATETQYF.